These T cell receptor beta chains were read from a single sample in a study of cytomegalovirus exposure and HLA in healthy donors. TCRdb's copy holds only in-frame clones and misses some; the assay was immunoSEQ multiplex PCR. The sample carries roughly 100,000 clones, about 70% recorded once. Input material: PBMCs. These receptors all stem from a boy aged 5-17 years in good health and CMV-seronegative. Each CDR3 is given with its conserved first and last residue. D genes are given only for firm matches. A clone size is listed for some rows: how often the clone was seen (once, few, many), or a class if it is expanded.

d_gene	j_gene	abundance	v_gene	CDR3aa	CDR3nt
TRBD1	TRBJ2-5	-	TRBV28	CATRQGLLETQYF	TGTGCCACCCGACAGGGGCTGCTGGAGACCCAGTACTTC
TRBD1	TRBJ1-3	-	TRBV5-1	CASSLGGISSGNTIYF	TGCGCCAGCAGCTTAGGGGGCATCAGCTCTGGAAACACCATATATTTT
-	TRBJ1-1	-	TRBV11-2	CASSLWAGQPNTEAFF	TGTGCCAGCAGCCTTTGGGCAGGGCAGCCAAATACTGAAGCTTTCTTT
-	TRBJ1-5	-	TRBV5-6	CASSLMDRGSNQPQHF	TGTGCCAGCAGCTTGATGGATCGCGGGAGCAATCAGCCCCAGCATTTT
TRBD1	TRBJ2-7	-	TRBV28	CASSTWDRPPYEQYF	TGTGCCAGCAGTACCTGGGACAGGCCGCCCTACGAGCAGTACTTC
TRBD2	TRBJ2-5	-	TRBV11-2	CASSRTSGSETQYF	TGTGCCAGCAGCCGGACTAGCGGGAGTGAGACCCAGTACTTC
TRBD1	TRBJ2-7	-	TRBV7-3	CASSLGTGKREQYF	TGTGCCAGCAGCTTAGGGACAGGGAAGAGGGAGCAGTACTTC
-	TRBJ2-6	-	TRBV7-9	CASSPRRGGANVLTF	TGTGCCAGCAGCCCCCGCCGGGGGGGGGCCAACGTCCTGACTTTC
-	TRBJ1-2	once	TRBV28	CASSSRLAGGYTF	TGTGCCAGCAGTTCCCGACTAGCGGGTGGCTACACCTTC
TRBD1	TRBJ1-2	once	TRBV28	CASSPPRQGNYGYTF	TGTGCCAGCAGTCCCCCCCGACAGGGCAACTATGGCTACACCTTC
TRBD1	TRBJ1-1	-	TRBV5-1	CASSLEGTENTEAFF	TGCGCCAGCAGCTTGGAAGGGACAGAGAACACTGAAGCTTTCTTT
-	TRBJ2-5	few	TRBV6-5	CASSFQRLQETQYF	TGTGCCAGCAGTTTTCAACGACTGCAAGAGACCCAGTACTTC
TRBD2	TRBJ2-3	-	TRBV28	CASSISGSDWGTDTQYF	TGTGCCAGCAGTATTAGCGGGAGCGATTGGGGAACAGATACGCAGTATTTT
TRBD2	TRBJ2-5	-	TRBV6-5	CASSSGTSGGPETQYF	TGTGCCAGCAGTTCCGGGACTAGCGGGGGTCCGGAGACCCAGTACTTC
TRBD1	TRBJ1-1	-	TRBV30	CAWSGDRGTEAFF	TGTGCCTGGAGTGGGGACAGGGGCACTGAAGCTTTCTTT
-	TRBJ1-2	-	TRBV6-1	CASNQFYGYTF	TGTGCCAGCAATCAGTTCTATGGCTACACCTTC
-	TRBJ2-2	-	TRBV5-1	CASSLTLDAGELFF	TGCGCCAGCAGCTTGACACTAGACGCCGGGGAGCTGTTTTTT
-	TRBJ1-1	-	TRBV5-1	CASHSTVNTEAFF	TGCGCCAGCCATTCAACAGTGAACACTGAAGCTTTCTTT
TRBD1	TRBJ1-1	-	TRBV11-3	CASSVPGQPPEAFF	TGTGCCAGCAGCGTTCCGGGACAGCCCCCTGAAGCTTTCTTT
-	TRBJ2-3	-	TRBV9	CASSVEAGARTDTQYF	TGTGCCAGCAGCGTAGAGGCGGGGGCCCGCACAGATACGCAGTATTTT
-	TRBJ1-1	-	TRBV28	CASSFGGGSNTEAFF	TGTGCCAGCAGTTTTGGAGGAGGGTCGAACACTGAAGCTTTCTTT
TRBD1	TRBJ1-2	-	TRBV7-9	CASSLGGDRDWYGYTF	TGTGCCAGCAGCTTGGGGGGAGACAGGGATTGGTATGGCTACACCTTC
TRBD2	TRBJ2-1	-	TRBV7-3	CASSLAGGLSYNEQFF	TGTGCCAGCAGCTTAGCGGGGGGGCTCTCCTACAATGAGCAGTTCTTC
-	TRBJ2-1	few	TRBV10-3	CAISDPAEVVFEQFF	TGTGCCATCAGTGATCCCGCGGAGGTTGTATTCGAGCAGTTCTTC
-	TRBJ2-1	-	TRBV10-3	CAISERRAYNEQFF	TGTGCCATCAGTGAGCGGAGAGCTTACAATGAGCAGTTCTTC
-	TRBJ2-2	-	TRBV9	CASSVDTYTGELFF	TGTGCCAGCAGCGTAGACACCTACACCGGGGAGCTGTTTTTT
-	TRBJ2-1	-	TRBV18	CASSPPQTNHNEQFF	TGTGCCAGCTCACCACCCCAGACTAACCACAATGAGCAGTTCTTC
TRBD1	TRBJ1-5	-	TRBV15	CATSRAQPGQGSYSNQPQHF	TGTGCCACCAGCAGAGCTCAACCGGGACAGGGATCATATAGCAATCAGCCCCAGCATTTT
TRBD2	TRBJ2-1	-	TRBV9	CASSVEIGLGDPNEQFF	TGTGCCAGCAGCGTAGAAATAGGACTAGGAGACCCCAATGAGCAGTTCTTC
TRBD1	TRBJ1-1	few	TRBV6-5	CASRRDSSKTEAFF	TGTGCCAGCAGGAGGGACAGTTCGAAGACTGAAGCTTTCTTT
TRBD1	TRBJ1-2	-	TRBV9	CASSVDHRGGYTF	TGTGCCAGCAGCGTGGACCACAGGGGAGGCTACACCTTC